The 6 T cell receptor beta chains listed next were all sequenced from one sample in a study of beta chain features in type 1 diabetes. The isolated RNA, all of it, was reverse transcribed, so expressed TCRB transcripts were what got sequenced. TCRdb's copy holds only in-frame clones and misses some; the assay was immunoSEQ multiplex PCR. The sample records some 270,000 clones, around 7.8% being singletons. The sample was central memory CD4+ T cells from blood. These receptors all come from a woman aged 18-30 years in good health.

This clone came up a few times. This chain joins TRBV18 and TRBJ2-1; D ambiguous. Trimming stripped 1 base from V and 7 bases from J, with 8 bases between. Germline loops: CDR1 KGHSH, CDR2 LQKENI. This CDR3 region has 13 residues. CDR3 bases: TGTGCCAGCTCACCACAAGGCAAAAATGAGCAGTTCTTC. This sequence encodes CASSPQGKNEQFF.

This clone turned up a few times. This chain links TRBV27 with TRBJ1-5; tentatively, D is TRBD1 (6 bases). Germline V gene sequence: CDR1 MNHEY, CDR2 SMNVEV (reference sequence). The V gene lost 6 bases and the J gene lost 3 bases, with 15 bases spanning the gap. The CDR3 runs to 15 residues. DNA of the CDR3: TGTGCCAGCAGCACACAGGGTTTCCCCAATCAGCCCCAGCATTTT. It specifies CASSTQGFPNQPQHF.

This sequence joins TRBV25-1 and TRBJ2-5, with 10 bases that match TRBD1. The V gene's germline CDR1 is MGHDK and CDR2 SYGVNS. CDR3 length: 15 amino acids. Trimming removed 4 bases from V and 1 base from J; junction bases left unmatched: 3. CDR3 sequence: CASSGGQGPQETQYF. Written as DNA, the CDR3 is TGTGCCAGCAGTGGGGGACAGGGGCCCCAAGAGACCCAGTACTTC.

The V gene is TRBV2, the J gene TRBJ1-5, with D unclear. This CDR3 contains 15 residues. Germline CDR1 is SNHLY and CDR2 is FYNNEI. V lost 2 bases, J lost 0 bases, and 8 bases lay in between. CDR3 protein: CASSEISYSNQPQHF. The CDR3 nucleotides read TGTGCCAGCAGTGAAATTTCCTATAGCAATCAGCCCCAGCATTTT.

V and J are TRBV7-9 and TRBJ1-1, with TRBD1 matching over 10 bases. The CDR3 contains 14 residues. Germline lookup yields CDR1 SEHNR and CDR2 FQNEAQ (reference sequence). V gave up 5 bases and J gave up 4 bases; unmatched junction bases: 4. Here the CDR3 reads CASSQGQGGTEAFF. CDR3 nucleotides: TGTGCCAGCAGCCAAGGACAGGGGGGCACTGAAGCTTTCTTT.

There are a few counts of this clone. The V call is TRBV5-5, the J call TRBJ2-3; 8 nucleotides match TRBD2. The germline V gene encodes CDR1 SGHKS and CDR2 YYEKEE (reference sequence). V was pared by 0 bases and J by 5 bases, with 5 bases of the junction left unmatched. This CDR3 contains 15 residues. CDR3 region: CASSLASGFVDTQYF. In DNA form, the CDR3 reads TGTGCCAGCAGCTTGGCTAGCGGGTTTGTAGATACGCAGTATTTT.